A selection of T cell receptor beta chains follows, all from one sample in a study of vaccination and CD4 T cells after COVID-19. TCRdb fed the PCR reads into MiXCR, producing one record per CDR3 protein. Seen here are some 5,000 distinct CDR3 sequences, 30% to 35% observed once, and the top ten hold about 35%. No cognate antigen is known for these TCRs. The sequencing input was CD4+ T cells from blood, cultured in vitro. These receptors were obtained from a human donor in good health. Each CDR3 is given with its conserved first and last residue. A D gene is named only where the DNA matches it firmly. Not every row has a clone size; where given, it reads once, few, many or a size class.

cdr3_aa	cdr3_nt	d_call	v_call	j_call	clone_size
CASIAGQGFQPQHF	TGTGCCAGCATAGCGGGACAGGGGTTCCAGCCCCAGCATTTT	TRBD1	TRBV28	TRBJ1-5	-
CASRGRGGTEAFF	TGTGCCAGCAGAGGCAGGGGGGGAACTGAAGCTTTCTTT	TRBD1	TRBV6-1	TRBJ1-1	few
CASSLDRGAEAFF	TGCGCCAGCAGCTTGGACAGGGGAGCTGAAGCTTTCTTT	TRBD1	TRBV5-1	TRBJ1-1	few
CASSPQDGETQYF	TGTGCCAGCAGCCCCCAGGATGGAGAGACCCAGTACTTC	-	TRBV7-7	TRBJ2-5	few
CASSESVAKNIQYF	TGCGCCAGCAGTGAGTCGGTAGCCAAAAACATTCAGTACTTC	-	TRBV10-1	TRBJ2-4	-
CASSLEIVSMNTEAFF	TGTGCCAGCAGCTTGGAGATCGTTAGCATGAACACTGAAGCTTTCTTT	-	TRBV5-5	TRBJ1-1	few
CASKGGIGIESPLHF	TGTGCCAGCAAGGGAGGGATCGGGATTGAATCACCCCTCCACTTT	-	TRBV19	TRBJ1-6	-
CASSRGQGGGYEQYF	TGTGCCAGTAGTAGGGGACAGGGAGGGGGCTACGAGCAGTACTTC	TRBD1	TRBV19	TRBJ2-7	-
CAISRGGLTDTQYF	TGTGCCATCAGCCGAGGGGGGTTGACAGATACGCAGTATTTT	-	TRBV10-3	TRBJ2-3	-
CSAQNPGHLYEQYF	TGCAGTGCTCAAAATCCGGGACATCTTTACGAGCAGTACTTC	-	TRBV20-1	TRBJ2-7	-
CASWGGTGSYEQYF	TGTGCCAGCTGGGGCGGGACTGGTTCCTACGAGCAGTACTTC	-	TRBV6-1	TRBJ2-7	-
CASNRVGAFF	TGTGCCAGCAATCGGGTAGGAGCTTTCTTT	-	TRBV28	TRBJ1-1	few
CASSYSRPKRGPWVDTQYF	TGTGCCAGCAGTTACTCGAGGCCCAAACGGGGCCCATGGGTCGATACGCAGTATTTT	-	TRBV6-5	TRBJ2-3	-
CASSTLTGGPNGYTF	TGTGCCAGCAGTACCTTGACAGGGGGCCCGAATGGCTACACCTTC	TRBD1	TRBV27	TRBJ1-2	few
CASSPPSETQYF	TGTGCCAGCAGCCCCCCCTCAGAGACCCAGTACTTC	-	TRBV11-2	TRBJ2-5	few
CASTQGVGTEAFF	TGTGCCAGCACTCAGGGGGTCGGCACTGAAGCTTTCTTT	TRBD1	TRBV6-1	TRBJ1-1	-
CASRAMTGNTEAFF	TGTGCCAGCAGAGCCATGACAGGGAACACTGAAGCTTTCTTT	-	TRBV12-3/TRBV12-4	TRBJ1-1	-
CASSLDNQAENYGYTF	TGTGCCAGCAGTTTAGATAACCAGGCGGAAAACTATGGCTACACCTTC	-	TRBV28	TRBJ1-2	-
CSARGLGQGRSVFSYGYTF	TGCAGTGCTAGAGGGTTGGGACAGGGACGTTCGGTCTTTTCCTATGGCTACACCTTC	TRBD1	TRBV20-1	TRBJ1-2	-
CASSYGRGQGRRDTQYF	TGTGCCAGCAGTTATGGGCGCGGGCAGGGGCGGCGGGATACGCAGTATTTT	-	TRBV6-5	TRBJ2-3	-
CASSLHEGLTDTQYF	TGTGCCAGCAGCTTACACGAGGGGCTCACAGATACGCAGTATTTT	-	TRBV11-1	TRBJ2-3	-
CSVTGGNYGYTF	TGCAGCGTGACAGGGGGCAACTATGGCTACACCTTC	TRBD1	TRBV29-1	TRBJ1-2	few
CASSQAGTEGYEQYF	TGTGCCAGCAGCCAAGCTGGGACAGAAGGGTACGAGCAGTACTTC	TRBD1	TRBV4-2	TRBJ2-7	few
CSARRRSLLSYEQYF	TGCAGTGCTAGGAGGAGGAGCCTCCTCTCCTACGAGCAGTACTTC	-	TRBV20-1	TRBJ2-7	medium-sized